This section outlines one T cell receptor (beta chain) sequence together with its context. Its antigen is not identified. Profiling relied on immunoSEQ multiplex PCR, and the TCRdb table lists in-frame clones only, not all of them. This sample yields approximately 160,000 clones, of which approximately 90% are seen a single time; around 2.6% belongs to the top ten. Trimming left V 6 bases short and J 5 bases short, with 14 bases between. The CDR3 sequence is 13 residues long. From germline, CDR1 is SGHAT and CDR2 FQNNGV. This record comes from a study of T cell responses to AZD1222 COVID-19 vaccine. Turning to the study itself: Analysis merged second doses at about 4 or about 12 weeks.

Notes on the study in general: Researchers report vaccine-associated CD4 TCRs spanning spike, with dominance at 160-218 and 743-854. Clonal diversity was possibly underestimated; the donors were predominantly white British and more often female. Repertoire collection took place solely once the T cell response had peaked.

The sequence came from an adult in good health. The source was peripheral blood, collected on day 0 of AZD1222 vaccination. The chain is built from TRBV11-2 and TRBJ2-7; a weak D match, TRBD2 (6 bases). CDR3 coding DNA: TGTGCCAGCAGGGTCGTGGGAGGCCACGAGCAGTACTTC. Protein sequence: CASRVVGGHEQYF.